One sample yielded the 28 T cell receptor beta chains listed below, sequenced in a study of long-term antiretroviral therapy in people with HIV. At the survey level, the v3.0 immunoSEQ assay was run. Clones were read by immunoSEQ multiplex PCR, and TCRdb kept only the in-frame ones, dropping some. Among approximately 31,000 clones listed, roughly 85% were seen once. The sample was unsorted PBMCs, taken 1.1 years after starting antiretroviral therapy. Source of these receptors: a young man with HIV.

The chain uses TRBV10-3 and TRBJ2-5; 9 bases are a match to TRBD2. This CDR3 is 15 amino acids long. Germline V gene data show CDR1 as ENHRY and CDR2 as SYGVKD. The J segment lost 5 bases and the V segment lost 6 bases, leaving 10 bases of the junction unmatched. The CDR3 DNA is TGTGCCATCAGCGCGGGACTAGCCTTGCTGGAGACCCAGTACTTC. This sequence encodes CAISAGLALLETQYF.

The J gene is TRBJ2-5, the V gene TRBV11-2; no definite D call. The CDR3 length is 16 residues. Trimming took 5 bases from V and 5 from J, leaving 21 bases between them. CDR1 is SGHAT, CDR2 FQNNGV, per germline. The CDR3 region is CASSPLYPVGKETQYF. The CDR3 bases are TGTGCCAGCAGCCCTCTATACCCTGTAGGGAAGGAGACCCAGTACTTC. Full variable domain (outside the CDR3, taken from reference TRBV11-2 and TRBJ2-5): EAGVAQSPRYKIIEKRQSVAFWCNPISGHATLYWYQQILGQGPKLLIQFQNNGVVDDSQLPKDRFSAERLKGVDSTLKIQPAKLEDSAVYLCASSPLYPVGKETQYFGPGTRLLVL.

The genes are TRBV6-5 and TRBJ1-2, with 8 bases matching TRBD1. V lost 2 bases and J lost 4; bases outside the gene matches: 6. The CDR3 is made up of 15 amino acids. Germline loops: CDR1 MNHEY, CDR2 SVGAGI. This CDR3 is CASSYAGDRSYGYTF. The CDR3 DNA sequence: TGTGCCAGCAGTTACGCTGGGGACAGGTCCTATGGCTACACCTTC.

The count of this clone is one. The CDR3 DNA reads as TGTGCCACCAGCAGGACAGGGGTTAGCGAAAAACTGTTTTTT. It yields the protein CATSRTGVSEKLFF. This chain joins TRBV15 and TRBJ1-4, with 8 bases that match TRBD1. The germline V gene has CDR1 LNHNV and CDR2 YYDKDF (reference sequence). The CDR3 sequence is 14 residues long. Trimming cost V 3 bases and J 8 bases; bases outside gene matches: 5.

The CDR3 spells CASSPRTLSSYEQYF. The CDR3 DNA follows: TGTGCCAGCTCACCACGGACACTTTCCTCCTACGAGCAGTACTTC. The gene calls are TRBV18 and TRBJ2-7; tentatively, D is TRBD1 (5 bases). V was cut by 1 base and J by 0 bases, with 10 bases left in between. The CDR3 is made up of 15 amino acids. From germline, CDR1 is KGHSH and CDR2 LQKENI. The full variable domain, with the rest looked up from reference TRBV18 and TRBJ2-7, is NAGVMQNPRHLVRRRGQEARLRCSPMKGHSHVYWYRQLPEEGLKFMVYLQKENIIDESGMPKERFSAEFPKEGPSILRIQQVVRGDSAAYFCASSPRTLSSYEQYFGPGTRLTVT.

The rearrangement links TRBV14 to TRBJ2-1, with D perhaps TRBD1 (6 bases). The CDR3 length is 16 residues. Trimming shortened V by 1 base and J by 0 bases, and 10 bases separated the two germline ends. Germline V lookup: CDR1 SGHDN, CDR2 FVKESK. CDR3 sequence reads: CASSQVLGASYNEQFF. The CDR3 bases are TGTGCCAGCAGCCAAGTACTGGGGGCCTCCTACAATGAGCAGTTCTTC.

The rearrangement links TRBV7-2 to TRBJ2-3; D ambiguous. The CDR3 is made up of 15 amino acids. V dropped 5 bases and J dropped 1 base, with 13 bases sitting between them. From germline, CDR1 is SGHTA and CDR2 FQGNSA. The CDR3 spells CASSLLMDGTDTQYF. DNA of the CDR3: TGTGCCAGCAGCCTCCTAATGGACGGCACAGATACGCAGTATTTT.

This rearrangement joins TRBV27 to TRBJ2-3; possible D gene TRBD2, 5 bases. V lost 7 bases and J lost 1, with 9 bases in between. Germline loops: CDR1 MNHEY, CDR2 SMNVEV (reference sequence). The CDR3 is 13 amino acids. The CDR3 DNA follows: TGTGCCAGCATGCAGAGGGGCACAGATACGCAGTATTTT. This codes for CASMQRGTDTQYF.

This chain joins TRBV28 and TRBJ1-1; the D gene is possibly TRBD1 (5 bases). From germline, CDR1 is MDHEN and CDR2 SYDVKM. Trimming cost V 2 bases and J 5 bases, with 18 bases left between them. This CDR3 spans 16 amino acids. The CDR3 bases are TGTGCCAGCAGTTTAAGGTACGGGGGTATGCGGACTGAAGCTTTCTTT. It yields the protein CASSLRYGGMRTEAFF.

The rearrangement joins TRBV19 to TRBJ2-7, with 11 bases fitting TRBD2. With 6 bases clipped from V and 0 bases from J, the junction kept 7 bases outside the gene matches. The CDR3 extends over 16 amino acids. CDR1 and CDR2 (germline): LNHDA, SQIVND (reference sequence). The CDR3 DNA follows: TGTGCCAGTAGCCCCCGGGGACTAGCGGACTCCTACGAGCAGTACTTC. This gives the protein CASSPRGLADSYEQYF. The full variable domain, rest sourced from reference TRBV19 and TRBJ2-7, is DGGITQSPKYLFRKEGQNVTLSCEQNLNHDAMYWYRQDPGQGLRLIYYSQIVNDFQKGDIAEGYSVSREKKESFPLTVTSAQKNPTAFYLCASSPRGLADSYEQYFGPGTRLTVT.

The chain uses TRBV7-2 and TRBJ1-2; D is undetermined. The germline V and J ends were trimmed by 0 bases and 2 bases, with 10 bases remaining between them. Germline-derived CDR1 and CDR2 are SGHTA and FQGNSA. This CDR3 spans 15 amino acids. This chain's CDR3 is CASSLASAANYGYTF. The CDR3 DNA reads as TGTGCCAGCAGCTTAGCTTCGGCAGCGAACTATGGCTACACCTTC.

J is TRBJ2-7 and V is TRBV7-9; D is unresolved. Germline CDR1 SEHNR, CDR2 FQNEAQ (reference sequence). The V and J ends lost 4 bases and 1 base respectively, with 14 bases between them. The CDR3 consists of 15 residues. CDR3 amino acids: CASSSYETRSYEQYF. The CDR3 DNA reads as TGTGCCAGCAGCTCGTACGAGACACGGTCCTACGAGCAGTACTTC.

DNA for the CDR3: TGCGCCAGCAGCCCCGAGGGGGGTGTTACCGGGGAGCTGTTTTTT. This codes for CASSPEGGVTGELFF. V usage is TRBV4-3 and J usage is TRBJ2-2; TRBD1 or TRBD2 may be the D gene (6 bases each). Per the germline V gene, CDR1 is LGHNA and CDR2 is YSLEER. The CDR3 runs to 15 residues. Trimming left V 4 bases short and J 5 bases short, with 14 bases between.

The chain has TRBV4-1 and TRBJ1-2; D is possibly TRBD1 (5 bases). This CDR3 comprises 14 residues. CDR1 is MGHRA and CDR2 is YSYEKL in the germline V gene. The V gene lost 2 bases and the J gene lost 6 bases, with 13 bases spanning the gap. CDR3 nucleotides: TGCGCCAGCAGCCAACAGCGGGGGGATGATGGCTACACCTTC. Its protein product is CASSQQRGDDGYTF.

V is TRBV5-8 and J is TRBJ2-3; 7 bases match TRBD2. This CDR3 contains 15 residues. CDR1 is SGHTS, CDR2 YDEGEE, per germline. Germline trimming cut 0 bases from V and 2 bases from J; bases unmatched to any gene: 3. The DNA for the CDR3 is TGTGCCAGCAGCTTGGTCGGGGGGTCCACAGATACGCAGTATTTT. Amino acid sequence: CASSLVGGSTDTQYF.

The CDR3 DNA sequence: TGTGCCAGCAGTCCGATAATACAGGGCTTCGCCTACGAGCAGTACTTC. This codes for CASSPIIQGFAYEQYF. The chain links TRBV28 to TRBJ2-7, with TRBD1 as a possible D gene (6 bases). This CDR3 comprises 16 residues. CDR1 and CDR2 (germline): MDHEN, SYDVKM. V was cut by 5 bases and J by 2 bases, with 19 bases left in between.

This chain joins TRBV7-2 and TRBJ2-7; D ambiguous. V dropped 5 bases and J dropped 2 bases, with 13 bases sitting between them. This CDR3 has 14 amino acids. The germline CDR1 and CDR2 sequences are SGHTA and FQGNSA. The CDR3, as DNA: TGTGCCAGCAGCCCCCAGCCTAACACCTACGAGCAGTACTTC. Translated: CASSPQPNTYEQYF.

The rearrangement links TRBV28 to TRBJ2-2, with TRBD2 matching over 11 bases. Losses at the gene ends were 5 bases for V and 4 bases for J; bases not matched to a gene: 12. Germline V gene data show CDR1 as MDHEN and CDR2 as SYDVKM. The CDR3 is made up of 18 amino acids. The DNA for the CDR3 is TGTGCCAGCAGTCTTCAGACTAGCGGGATATTGGGCACCGGGGAGCTGTTTTTT. It is translated as CASSLQTSGILGTGELFF.

The rearrangement links TRBV11-2 to TRBJ2-1; no definite D call. The CDR3 contains 13 residues. Trimming removed 5 bases at V and 10 bases at J, with 15 bases between. Germline V gene sequence: CDR1 SGHAT, CDR2 FQNNGV. CDR3 loop: CASSAQPQWEQFF. The DNA for the CDR3 is TGTGCCAGCAGCGCCCAACCACAATGGGAGCAGTTCTTC.

This chain joins TRBV2 and TRBJ1-2; D gene unclear. The germline gives CDR1 SNHLY, CDR2 FYNNEI. The CDR3 loop spans 12 amino acids. V was pared by 7 bases and J by 2 bases, with 8 bases between. The CDR3, as DNA: TGTGCCAGCACTGGACCCAACTATGGCTACACCTTC. It is translated as CASTGPNYGYTF.

J is TRBJ1-1 and V is TRBV29-1; D gene unclear. Deletions cut 4 bases from V and 3 bases from J, with 9 bases between. Looked up from germline, CDR1 is SQVTM and CDR2 is ANQGSEA. There are 12 residues in the CDR3. In DNA form, the CDR3 reads TGCAGCGTTGGTGGACTGTACACTGAAGCTTTCTTT. Amino acids: CSVGGLYTEAFF.

This rearrangement joins TRBV9 to TRBJ2-7; 8 bases agree with TRBD2. The CDR3 sequence is 13 residues long. CDR1 and CDR2 from the germline V gene are SGDLS and YYNGEE. Unmatched junction bases numbered 5, after V lost 4 bases and J lost 5 bases. CDR3 amino acids: CASSRGGEHEQYF. The CDR3 bases are TGTGCCAGCAGCCGGGGGGGAGAACACGAGCAGTACTTC.

This sequence joins TRBV15 and TRBJ1-6, with D perhaps matching TRBD1 (5 bases). This CDR3 comprises 15 residues. Germline V gives CDR1 LNHNV, CDR2 YYDKDF (reference sequence). The ends were cut back, 5 bases at V and 0 bases at J, with 8 bases in the middle. The CDR3 region has the DNA TGTGCCACCAGCGGGACCAGCTCCTATAATTCACCCCTCCACTTT. This encodes CATSGTSSYNSPLHF.

This rearrangement joins TRBV29-1 to TRBJ1-5, with D tentatively TRBD1 (5 bases). This CDR3 is built from 13 residues. Germline V lookup: CDR1 SQVTM, CDR2 ANQGSEA. V dropped 4 bases and J dropped 4 bases, with 11 bases sitting between them. As DNA, the CDR3 is TGCAGCGTTGTTCCACAGGCTAATCAGCCCCAGCATTTT. Protein: CSVVPQANQPQHF. Supplemented by reference TRBV29-1 and TRBJ1-5, the full variable domain reads SAVISQKPSRDICQRGTSLTIQCQVDSQVTMMFWYRQQPGQSLTLIATANQGSEATYESGFVIDKFPISRPNLTFSTLTVSNMSPEDSSIYLCSVVPQANQPQHFGDGTRLSIL.

V usage is TRBV5-8 and J usage is TRBJ1-1; D is possibly TRBD1 (6 bases). This CDR3 has 13 amino acids. Germline CDR1 and CDR2: SGHTS and YDEGEE. The V end was cut by 0 bases, the J end by 9 bases, with 12 bases between. The CDR3 DNA reads as TGTGCCAGCAGCTTGGGTACCGGGGGCAAAGCTTTCTTT. Protein sequence: CASSLGTGGKAFF.

This clone occurred once. This rearrangement joins TRBV5-5 to TRBJ2-2; TRBD2 aligns across 11 bases. The CDR3 extends over 15 amino acids. Losses at the gene ends were 2 bases for V and 6 bases for J; bases not matched to a gene: 3. Germline V lookup: CDR1 SGHKS, CDR2 YYEKEE (reference sequence). The DNA for the CDR3 is TGTGCCAGCAGCTTACTAGCGGGAGCCGCCGGGGAGCTGTTTTTT. As protein: CASSLLAGAAGELFF. The variable domain in full, with the rest retrieved from reference TRBV5-5 and TRBJ2-2, is DAGVTQSPTHLIKTRGQQVTLRCSPISGHKSVSWYQQVLGQGPQFIFQYYEKEERGRGNFPDRFSARQFPNYSSELNVNALLLGDSALYLCASSLLAGAAGELFFGEGSRLTVL.

This chain uses TRBV7-9 with TRBJ2-7; 9 bases align to TRBD2. V lost 3 bases and J lost 1; bases outside the gene matches: 7. Germline V lookup: CDR1 SEHNR, CDR2 FQNEAQ (reference sequence). The CDR3 is 16 residues long. The CDR3 is CASSFLAGERSYEQYF. Here the CDR3 DNA reads TGTGCCAGCAGCTTCTTAGCGGGAGAAAGGTCCTACGAGCAGTACTTC. Supplemented by reference TRBV7-9 and TRBJ2-7, the full variable domain reads DTGVSQNPRHKITKRGQNVTFRCDPISEHNRLYWYRQTLGQGPEFLTYFQNEAQLEKSRLLSDRFSAERPKGSFSTLEIQRTEQGDSAMYLCASSFLAGERSYEQYFGPGTRLTVT.

CDR3 residues: CASSDGGTDTQYF. CDR3 sequence (DNA): TGTGCCAGCAGTGATGGAGGCACAGATACGCAGTATTTT. The V gene is TRBV6-1, the J gene TRBJ2-3; D gene ambiguous. The V end lost 3 bases, the J end lost 1 base, and 5 bases lay between the germline ends. Germline V gene sequence: CDR1 MNHNS, CDR2 SASEGT. The CDR3 sequence is 13 residues long.